This T cell receptor (beta chain) stems from a study of identical twins. Whole-study results and caveats: Beta out-of-frame sequences showed weaker excess twin sharing. Out-of-frame alpha sequences common to twins exhibited a surplus of low generation probability.

From germline, CDR1 is SGHRS and CDR2 YFSETQ. V was cut by 1 base and J by 0 bases, with 8 bases left in between. CDR3 length: 14 amino acids. A template switching step contributed a universal primer site, while unique molecular identifiers were present in the cDNA. Each CDR3 protein is one row after TCRdb ran MiXCR on the 5' RACE reads. The table includes 500,000 to 650,000 distinct CDR3 sequences, just over 7% detected once. Only healthy Caucasians were enrolled as donors. Regarding this clonotype: The antigen is not known.

The sample also formed part of further work on yellow fever vaccine responses in identical twins.

The clonotype originates from a woman aged 18-30 years in good health. The rearrangement links TRBV5-1 to TRBJ2-7, with unresolved D. Sequencing was performed on PBMCs. CDR3 bases: TGCGCCAGCAGCTTGAGAGTTCTCTCCTACGAGCAGTACTTC. Translation gives CASSLRVLSYEQYF. Variable domain in full (rest from reference TRBV5-1 and TRBJ2-7): KAGVTQTPRYLIKTRGQQVTLSCSPISGHRSVSWYQQTPGQGLQFLFEYFSETQRNKGNFPGRFSGRQFSNSRSEMNVSTLELGDSALYLCASSLRVLSYEQYFGPGTRLTVT.